This T cell receptor beta chain was identified in a study of PD-1 blockade in mismatch repair-deficient tumors. Study background: Patients had more than ten mismatch repair-deficient cancer types, all previously treated and progressing.

The repertoire was sequenced with immunoSEQ multiplex PCR; TCRdb's copy has only in-frame clones and lacks some. The sample includes 55,000 to 85,000 clones, more than 75% of them seen just once. There are 13 residues in the CDR3. Trimming removed 5 bases from V and 4 bases from J, with 11 bases in between. Germline V CDR1 and CDR2: LNHDA, SQIVND (reference sequence). Every patient had mismatch repair deficiency by PCR or immunohistochemistry. The sequenced sample was peripheral blood, obtained 2 weeks after starting pembrolizumab. This rearrangement joins TRBV19 to TRBJ1-2; no firm D call. This TCR was recovered from an adult with mismatch repair-deficient cancer. CDR3 residues: CASSFGSFYGYTF. The CDR3 DNA reads as TGTGCCAGTAGTTTTGGCTCATTCTATGGCTACACCTTC.